One sample yielded the 20 T cell receptor beta chains listed below, sequenced in a study of ipilimumab plus nivolumab after autologous stem cell transplantation (dated by TCRdb to the early 2020s). The method behind the library was the immunoSEQ multiplex PCR assay. What TCRdb holds here is the immuneACCESS table cut down to in-frame rearrangements. Part of the clones is not present; checked against another copy, under half of the missing clones reflect an unresolved V gene, and the others are unexplained. The sample yields about 22,000 clones; around four fifths were counted once. Around 20% of the sample belongs to the ten largest clones. This sample comprised PBMCs, obtained in a trial of ipilimumab plus nivolumab as post-transplant consolidation. These receptors were taken from a male donor with diffuse large B-cell lymphoma.

V and J are TRBV4-1 and TRBJ2-1; D is perhaps TRBD1 (5 bases). V lost 4 bases, J lost 7 bases, and 11 bases lay in between. Germline V gives CDR1 MGHRA, CDR2 YSYEKL. The CDR3 spans 13 residues. CDR3 sequence reads: CASSRQGNNEQFF. CDR3 DNA: TGCGCCAGCAGCCGTCAGGGTAATAATGAGCAGTTCTTC.

V and J are TRBV7-9 and TRBJ1-1; tentative D call: TRBD1 (5 bases). CDR1 and CDR2 from the germline V gene are SEHNR and FQNEAQ (reference sequence). Trimming removed 1 base from V and 5 bases from J, with 11 bases in between. There are 14 residues in the CDR3. CDR3 sequence (DNA): TGTGCCAGCAGCTTAGATTTAGACAGTACTGAAGCTTTCTTT. Translated: CASSLDLDSTEAFF.

V usage is TRBV5-3 and J usage is TRBJ2-4; maybe TRBD1 (6 bases). TRBV5-3 is an open reading frame, and its role is uncertain. This CDR3 is 16 amino acids long. Trimming cost V 2 bases and J 1 base, with 13 bases left between them. The CDR3 is CARSFHRDWAKNIQYF. The CDR3 bases are TGTGCCAGAAGCTTCCACAGGGATTGGGCCAAAAACATTCAGTACTTC.

The CDR3 loop is CASSQPGTGGYEQYF. As DNA, the CDR3 is TGTGCCAGCAGCCAACCGGGAACCGGGGGCTACGAGCAGTACTTC. This chain joins TRBV4-2 and TRBJ2-7; a weak D match, TRBD2 (6 bases). CDR1 LGHNA and CDR2 YNFKEQ come from the germline V gene. V was shortened by 2 bases and J by 3 bases, with 14 bases between the two germline ends. The CDR3 length is 15 residues.

The CDR3 loop is CASSDLGDPDYNEQFF. The CDR3 DNA reads TGTGCCAGCAGTGACTTAGGGGACCCCGACTACAATGAGCAGTTCTTC. V gene TRBV6-1 combines with J gene TRBJ2-1; either TRBD1 or TRBD2 may supply D (5 bases each). This CDR3 has 16 residues. Germline V gene sequence: CDR1 MNHNS, CDR2 SASEGT. Trimming took 3 bases from V and 3 from J, leaving 15 bases between them.

This clone has just a few counts. The chain joins TRBV11-3 to TRBJ2-2; 8 positions match TRBD1. V lost 5 bases and J lost 3; bases outside the gene matches: 5. CDR1 is SGHNT and CDR2 is YENEEA in the germline V gene. This CDR3 spans 15 amino acids. The CDR3 coding sequence is TGTGCCAGCAGCCCGGACAGGGCATACACCGGGGAGCTGTTTTTT. The encoded protein is CASSPDRAYTGELFF.

The chain carries TRBV5-1 and TRBJ2-1; unclear D gene. V was shortened by 4 bases and J by 3 bases, with 14 bases between the two germline ends. Per the germline V gene, CDR1 is SGHRS and CDR2 is YFSETQ. The CDR3 loop spans 15 amino acids. Written as DNA, the CDR3 is TGCGCCAGCAGCCAGATGGACGGATACTACAATGAGCAGTTCTTC. This gives the protein CASSQMDGYYNEQFF.

This rearrangement joins TRBV5-4 to TRBJ2-4, with D possibly TRBD2 on 7 matching bases. Germline V gene data show CDR1 as SGHNT and CDR2 as YYREEE (reference sequence). The V and J ends lost 0 bases and 1 base respectively, with 8 bases between them. This CDR3 has 15 residues. The chain's CDR3 is CASSLEGGAKNIQYF. Here the CDR3 DNA reads TGTGCCAGCAGCTTGGAGGGGGGGGCCAAAAACATTCAGTACTTC.

This clone is a singleton in its sample. The chain carries TRBV20-1 and TRBJ2-1; D may correspond to TRBD1 or TRBD2 (5 bases each). Trimming cost V 1 base and J 10 bases, with 5 bases left between them. The CDR3 covers 10 residues. Germline CDR1 reads DFQATT; CDR2 reads SNEGSKA (reference sequence). The CDR3 bases are TGCAGTGCTAGAGGGGGGGAGCAGTTCTTC. It encodes CSARGGEQFF.

The DNA of the CDR3 is TGTGCCAGCACCCCAGGGAGCGGGGGGACAAATGAGCAGTTCTTC. It specifies CASTPGSGGTNEQFF. The rearrangement uses TRBV6-4 and TRBJ2-1, with 9 positions matching TRBD2. This CDR3 contains 15 residues. Germline lookup yields CDR1 MRHNA and CDR2 SNTAGT. The trim removed 7 bases at V and 7 bases at J, leaving 11 bases unmatched.

V gene TRBV5-4 combines with J gene TRBJ1-6, with TRBD1 as a possible D gene (5 bases). V was shortened by 4 bases and J by 7 bases, with 21 bases between the two germline ends. The V gene's germline CDR1 is SGHNT and CDR2 YYREEE (reference sequence). The CDR3 totals 17 residues. The CDR3 spells CASSRPGGAGGNSPLHF. CDR3 nucleotide sequence: TGTGCCAGCAGCCGCCCGGGAGGGGCTGGGGGGAATTCACCCCTCCACTTT.

The chain couples TRBV11-2 to TRBJ2-5; TRBD1 agrees at 10 bases. The germline V gene has CDR1 SGHAT and CDR2 FQNNGV. CDR3 length equals 15 residues. The trim removed 1 base at V and 1 base at J, leaving 0 bases unmatched. CDR3 bases: TGTGCCAGCAGCTTAGGGACAGGGGGCCAAGAGACCCAGTACTTC. Translated, it gives CASSLGTGGQETQYF.

The rearrangement links TRBV9 to TRBJ2-5, with 7 bases identical to TRBD2. The germline V gene encodes CDR1 SGDLS and CDR2 YYNGEE. The CDR3 is 18 residues long. Unmatched junction bases numbered 13, after V lost 0 bases and J lost 2 bases. For the CDR3, the DNA is TGTGCCAGCAGCGTAGGAAACGGGGGGTCAATAATTCAAGAGACCCAGTACTTC. It yields the protein CASSVGNGGSIIQETQYF.

The chain employs TRBV13 and TRBJ1-2; 7 bases line up with TRBD1. There are 14 residues in the CDR3. Germline CDR1 PRHDT, CDR2 FYEKMQ (reference sequence). The ends lost 5 bases at V and 3 bases at J; junction bases unmatched: 6. The CDR3, as DNA: TGTGCCAGCAGCAAAACAGGGGTGGACTATGGCTACACCTTC. Translation: CASSKTGVDYGYTF.

The rearrangement uses TRBV11-2 and TRBJ1-1, with TRBD1 identical over 8 bases. With 8 bases clipped from V and 4 bases from J, the junction kept 18 bases outside the gene matches. This CDR3 comprises 17 residues. Germline CDR1 reads SGHAT; CDR2 reads FQNNGV. The CDR3 region has the DNA TGTGCCAGCCGCCCCGGGGGACAGGCATTTACCGCCACTGAAGCTTTCTTT. As protein: CASRPGGQAFTATEAFF.

In nucleotides, the CDR3 is TGTGCCAGCAGCTTAGCGCAGGGGCTGACTTCTGGAAACACCATATATTTT. The encoded protein is CASSLAQGLTSGNTIYF. The V call is TRBV7-6, the J call TRBJ1-3; a possible D gene is TRBD1 (6 bases). The CDR3 contains 17 residues. V was shortened by 0 bases and J by 1 base, with 13 bases between the two germline ends. The germline gives CDR1 SGHVS, CDR2 FNYEAQ.

The V gene is TRBV28, the J gene TRBJ2-5; 7 positions agree with TRBD1. The tail of the sequence fits TRBJ2-7 better, so the J call may be wrong. Germline loops: CDR1 MDHEN, CDR2 SYDVKM. CDR3 size: 12 residues. The CDR3 region is CASSEGQVEQYF. CDR3 nucleotides: TGTGCCAGCAGTGAAGGACAGGTCGAGCAGTACTTC.

This chain uses TRBV6-6 with TRBJ1-1, with D perhaps matching TRBD1 (6 bases). Germline-derived CDR1 and CDR2 are MNHNY and SVGAGI (reference sequence). V lost 6 bases and J lost 1, with 15 bases in between. The CDR3 has 15 amino acids. The CDR3 DNA is TGTGCCAGCAGCCCGGGGGGCGGGTGGAACACTGAAGCTTTCTTT. This gives the protein CASSPGGGWNTEAFF.

The rearrangement uses TRBV5-1 and TRBJ2-1; TRBD2 matches at 13 bases. The CDR3 extends over 18 amino acids. With V trimmed by 3 bases and J by 7 bases, 13 bases remained unmatched. Germline-derived CDR1 and CDR2 are SGHRS and YFSETQ. CDR3 DNA: TGCGCCAGCAGCTGGAATCCGGGACTAGCGGGGCCACTGAATGAGCAGTTCTTC. Translating gives CASSWNPGLAGPLNEQFF.

This clone was seen a single time. The rearrangement joins TRBV5-1 to TRBJ2-1; D remains unclear. This CDR3 is 14 amino acids long. The V end lost 0 bases, the J end lost 2 bases, and 6 bases lay between the germline ends. Germline CDR1 reads SGHRS; CDR2 reads YFSETQ. The CDR3: CASSLGSTYNEQFF. In DNA, the CDR3 is TGCGCCAGCAGCTTGGGATCAACCTACAATGAGCAGTTCTTC.